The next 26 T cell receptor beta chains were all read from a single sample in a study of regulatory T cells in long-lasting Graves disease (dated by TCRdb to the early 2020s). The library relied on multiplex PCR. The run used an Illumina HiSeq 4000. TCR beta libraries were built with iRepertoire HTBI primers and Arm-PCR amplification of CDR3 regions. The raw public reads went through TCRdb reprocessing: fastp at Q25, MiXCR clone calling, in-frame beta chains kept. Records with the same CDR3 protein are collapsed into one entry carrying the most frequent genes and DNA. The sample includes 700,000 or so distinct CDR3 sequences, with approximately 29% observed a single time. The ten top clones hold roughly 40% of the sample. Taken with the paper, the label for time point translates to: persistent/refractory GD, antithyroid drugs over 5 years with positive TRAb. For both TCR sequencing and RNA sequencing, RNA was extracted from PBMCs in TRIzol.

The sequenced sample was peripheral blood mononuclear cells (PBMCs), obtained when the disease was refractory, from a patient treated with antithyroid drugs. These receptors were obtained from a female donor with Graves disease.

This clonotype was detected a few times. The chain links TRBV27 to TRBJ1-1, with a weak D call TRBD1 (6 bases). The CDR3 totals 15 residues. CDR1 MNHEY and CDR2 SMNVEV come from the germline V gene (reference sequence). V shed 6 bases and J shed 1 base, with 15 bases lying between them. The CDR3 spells CASSLSQTGNTEAFF. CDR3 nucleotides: TGTGCCAGCAGCTTAAGTCAGACAGGGAACACTGAAGCTTTCTTT.

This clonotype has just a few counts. Here the CDR3 DNA reads TGCAGCGTTGAGACAGGGGGCAACTATGGCTACACCTTC. Translated: CSVETGGNYGYTF. The chain uses TRBV29-1 and TRBJ1-2; 10 bases match TRBD1. CDR1 and CDR2 (germline): SQVTM, ANQGSEA. The junction had 0 bases not matched to a gene; V was cut back by 3 bases and J by 2 bases. The CDR3 is made up of 13 amino acids.

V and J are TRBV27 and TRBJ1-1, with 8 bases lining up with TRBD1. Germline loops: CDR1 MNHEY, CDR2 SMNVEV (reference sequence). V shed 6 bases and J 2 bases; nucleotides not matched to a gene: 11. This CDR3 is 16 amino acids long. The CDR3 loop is CASSRISGTGNTEAFF. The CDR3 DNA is TGTGCCAGCAGCCGTATTTCCGGGACAGGTAACACTGAAGCTTTCTTT.

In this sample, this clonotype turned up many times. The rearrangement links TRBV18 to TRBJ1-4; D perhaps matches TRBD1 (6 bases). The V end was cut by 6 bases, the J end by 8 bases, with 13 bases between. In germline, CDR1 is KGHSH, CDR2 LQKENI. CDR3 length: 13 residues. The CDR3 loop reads CASSPTGSEKLFF. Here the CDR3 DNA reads TGTGCCAGCTCCCCCACAGGGAGCGAAAAACTGTTTTTT.

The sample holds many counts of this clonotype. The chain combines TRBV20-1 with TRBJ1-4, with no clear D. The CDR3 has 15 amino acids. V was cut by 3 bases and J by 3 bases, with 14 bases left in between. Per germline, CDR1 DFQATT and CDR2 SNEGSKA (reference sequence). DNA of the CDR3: TGCAGTGCTAGCGATTCCGGATTAGCTAATGAAAAACTGTTTTTT. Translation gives CSASDSGLANEKLFF.

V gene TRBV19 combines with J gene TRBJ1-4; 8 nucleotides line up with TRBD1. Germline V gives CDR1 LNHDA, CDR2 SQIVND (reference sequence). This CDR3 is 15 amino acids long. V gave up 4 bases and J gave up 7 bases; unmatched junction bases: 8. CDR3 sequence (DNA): TGTGCCAGTAGTACCGGACAGGGCGTTTTTGAAAAACTGTTTTTT. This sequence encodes CASSTGQGVFEKLFF.

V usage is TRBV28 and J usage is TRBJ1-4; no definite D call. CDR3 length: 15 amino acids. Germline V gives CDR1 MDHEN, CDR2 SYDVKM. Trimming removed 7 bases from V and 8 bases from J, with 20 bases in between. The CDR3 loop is CASTQIEAGNEKLFF. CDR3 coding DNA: TGTGCCAGCACCCAGATTGAGGCGGGGAACGAAAAACTGTTTTTT.

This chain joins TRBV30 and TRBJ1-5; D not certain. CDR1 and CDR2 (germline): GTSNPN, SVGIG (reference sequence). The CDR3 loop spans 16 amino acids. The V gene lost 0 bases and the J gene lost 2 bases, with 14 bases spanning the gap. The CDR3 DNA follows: TGTGCCTGGAGTGTTGGCCTCCGCTCGGGCAATCAGCCCCAGCATTTT. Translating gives CAWSVGLRSGNQPQHF.

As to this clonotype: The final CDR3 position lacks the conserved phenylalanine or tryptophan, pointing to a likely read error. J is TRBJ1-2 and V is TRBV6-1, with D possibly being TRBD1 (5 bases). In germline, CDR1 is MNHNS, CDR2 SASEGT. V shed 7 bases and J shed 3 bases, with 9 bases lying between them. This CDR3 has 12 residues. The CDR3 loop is CASTLGDYGYTL. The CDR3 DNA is TGTGCCAGCACCCTGGGGGACTATGGCTACACCCTC.

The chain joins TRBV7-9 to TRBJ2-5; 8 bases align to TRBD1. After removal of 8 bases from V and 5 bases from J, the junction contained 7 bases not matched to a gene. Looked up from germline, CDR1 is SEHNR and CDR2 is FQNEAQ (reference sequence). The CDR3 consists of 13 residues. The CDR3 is CASGDRFGETQYF. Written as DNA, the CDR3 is TGTGCCAGCGGGGACAGGTTCGGGGAGACCCAGTACTTC. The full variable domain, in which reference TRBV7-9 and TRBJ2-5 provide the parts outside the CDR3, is DTGVSQNPRHKITKRGQNVTFRCDPISEHNRLYWYRQTLGQGPEFLTYFQNEAQLEKSRLLSDRFSAERPKGSFSTLEIQRTEQGDSAMYLCASGDRFGETQYFGPGTRLLVL.

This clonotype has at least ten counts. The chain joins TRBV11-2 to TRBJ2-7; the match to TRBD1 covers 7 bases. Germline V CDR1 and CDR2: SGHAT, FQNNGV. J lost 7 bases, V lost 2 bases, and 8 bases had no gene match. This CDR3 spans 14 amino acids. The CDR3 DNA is TGTGCCAGCAGCTTAATCGGGACAGCCCTGGAGCAGTACTTC. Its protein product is CASSLIGTALEQYF.

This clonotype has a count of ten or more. CDR3 nucleotides: TGTGCCAGCTCCAGGGCGGGACAGGGAAATTTTGGCTACACCTTC. Translated: CASSRAGQGNFGYTF. The chain is built from TRBV28 and TRBJ1-2; 9 nucleotides agree with TRBD1. Germline CDR1 reads MDHEN; CDR2 reads SYDVKM. With V trimmed by 8 bases and J by 7 bases, 14 bases remained unmatched. The CDR3 covers 15 residues.

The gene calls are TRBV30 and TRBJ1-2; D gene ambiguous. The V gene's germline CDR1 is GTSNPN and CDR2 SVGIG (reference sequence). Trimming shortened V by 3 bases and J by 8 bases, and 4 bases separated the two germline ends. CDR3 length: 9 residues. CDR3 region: CAWRSGYTF. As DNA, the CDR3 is TGTGCCTGGAGGTCAGGCTACACCTTC.

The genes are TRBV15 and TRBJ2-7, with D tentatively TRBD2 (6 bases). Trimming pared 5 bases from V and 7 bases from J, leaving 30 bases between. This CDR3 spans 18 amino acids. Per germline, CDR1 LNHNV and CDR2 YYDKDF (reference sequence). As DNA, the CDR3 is TGTGCCACCAGCGGGGGGAGTGAACCGACCTCCGTACGTAAGGAGCAGTACTTC. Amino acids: CATSGGSEPTSVRKEQYF.

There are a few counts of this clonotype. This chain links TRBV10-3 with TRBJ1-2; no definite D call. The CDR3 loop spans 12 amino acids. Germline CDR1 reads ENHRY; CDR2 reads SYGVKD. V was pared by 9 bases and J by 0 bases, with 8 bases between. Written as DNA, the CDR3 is TGTGCCATTAGGGCGGCTAACTATGGCTACACCTTC. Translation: CAIRAANYGYTF.

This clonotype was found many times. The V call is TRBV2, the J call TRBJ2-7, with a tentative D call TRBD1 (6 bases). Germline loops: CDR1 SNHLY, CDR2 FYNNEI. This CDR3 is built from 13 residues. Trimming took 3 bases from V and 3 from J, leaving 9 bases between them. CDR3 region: CASSETRGYEQYF. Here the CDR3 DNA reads TGTGCCAGCAGTGAGACCAGGGGCTACGAGCAGTACTTC.

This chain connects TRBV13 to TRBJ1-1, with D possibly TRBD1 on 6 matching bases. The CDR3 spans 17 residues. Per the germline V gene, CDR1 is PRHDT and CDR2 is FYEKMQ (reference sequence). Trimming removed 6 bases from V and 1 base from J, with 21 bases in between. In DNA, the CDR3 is TGTGCCAGCAGTTGGATGGGTGGGGGCACCCCGAACACTGAAGCTTTCTTT. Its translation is CASSWMGGGTPNTEAFF.

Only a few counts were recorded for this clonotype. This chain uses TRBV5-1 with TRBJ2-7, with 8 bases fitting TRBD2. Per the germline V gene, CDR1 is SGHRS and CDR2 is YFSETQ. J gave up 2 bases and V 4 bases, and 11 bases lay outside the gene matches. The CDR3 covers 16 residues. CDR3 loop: CASSPAVGLGTYEQYF. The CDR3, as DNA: TGCGCCAGCAGCCCGGCCGTGGGACTAGGAACCTACGAGCAGTACTTC.

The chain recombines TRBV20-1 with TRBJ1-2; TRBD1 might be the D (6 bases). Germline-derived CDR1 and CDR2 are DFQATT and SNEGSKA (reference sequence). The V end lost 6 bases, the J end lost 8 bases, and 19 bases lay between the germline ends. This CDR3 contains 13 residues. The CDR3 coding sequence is TGCAGTGCGAGTCCAGGGGTGGGCTGGGGCTACACCTTC. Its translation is CSASPGVGWGYTF.

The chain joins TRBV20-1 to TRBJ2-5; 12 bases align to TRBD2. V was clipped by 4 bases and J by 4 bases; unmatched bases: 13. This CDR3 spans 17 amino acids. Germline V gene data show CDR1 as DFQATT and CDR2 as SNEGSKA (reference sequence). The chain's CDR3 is CSATPGLAGGKTETQYF. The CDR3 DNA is TGCAGTGCTACCCCGGGGCTAGCGGGAGGGAAGACAGAGACCCAGTACTTC.

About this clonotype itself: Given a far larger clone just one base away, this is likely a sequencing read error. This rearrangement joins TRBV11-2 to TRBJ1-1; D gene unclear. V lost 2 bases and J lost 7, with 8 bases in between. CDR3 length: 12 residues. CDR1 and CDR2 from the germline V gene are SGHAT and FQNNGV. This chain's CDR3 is CASSLLGIEAFF. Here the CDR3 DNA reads TGTGCCAGCAGCTTATTAGGCATTGAAGCTTTCTTT.

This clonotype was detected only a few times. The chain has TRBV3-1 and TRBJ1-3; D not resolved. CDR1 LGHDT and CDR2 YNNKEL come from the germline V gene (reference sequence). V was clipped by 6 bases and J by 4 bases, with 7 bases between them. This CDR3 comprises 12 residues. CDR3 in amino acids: CASSRSGNTIYF. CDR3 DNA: TGTGCCAGCAGTCGATCCGGAAACACCATATATTTT. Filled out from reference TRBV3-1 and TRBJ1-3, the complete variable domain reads DTAVSQTPKYLVTQMGNDKSIKCEQNLGHDTMYWYKQDSKKFLKIMFSYNNKELIINETVPNRFSPKSPDKAHLNLHINSLELGDSAVYFCASSRSGNTIYFGEGSWLTVV.

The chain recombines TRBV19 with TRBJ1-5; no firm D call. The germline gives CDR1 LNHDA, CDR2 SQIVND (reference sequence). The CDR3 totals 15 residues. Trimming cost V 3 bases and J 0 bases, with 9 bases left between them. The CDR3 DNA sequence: TGTGCCAGTAGTATCCGGCCAGATAGCAATCAGCCCCAGCATTTT. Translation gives CASSIRPDSNQPQHF.

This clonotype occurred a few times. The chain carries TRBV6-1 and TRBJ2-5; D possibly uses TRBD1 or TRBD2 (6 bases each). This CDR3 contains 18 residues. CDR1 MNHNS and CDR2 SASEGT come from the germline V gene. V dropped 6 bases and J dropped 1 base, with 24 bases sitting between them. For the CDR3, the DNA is TGTGCCAGCAGGAAAAACAGGGTTGGTAGCGGTATCCAAGAGACCCAGTACTTC. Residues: CASRKNRVGSGIQETQYF.

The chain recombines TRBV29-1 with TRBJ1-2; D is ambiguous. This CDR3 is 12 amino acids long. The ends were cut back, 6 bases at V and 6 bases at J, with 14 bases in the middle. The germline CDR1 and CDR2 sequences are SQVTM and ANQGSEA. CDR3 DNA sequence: TGCAGCGTATGGTGGGCAGGTGATGGCTACACCTTC. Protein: CSVWWAGDGYTF.

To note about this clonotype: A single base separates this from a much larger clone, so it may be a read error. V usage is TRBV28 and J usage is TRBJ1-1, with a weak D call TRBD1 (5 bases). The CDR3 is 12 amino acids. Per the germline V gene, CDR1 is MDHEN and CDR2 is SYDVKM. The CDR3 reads CTSSLNGGEAFF. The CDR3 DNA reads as TGTACCAGCAGTTTAAATGGGGGTGAAGCTTTCTTT. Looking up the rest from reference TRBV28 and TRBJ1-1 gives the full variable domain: DVKVTQSSRYLVKRTGEKVFLECVQDMDHENMFWYRQDPGLGLRLIYFSYDVKMKEKGDIPEGYSVSREKKERFSLILESASTNQTSMYLCTSSLNGGEAFFGQGTRLTVV.